The 4 T cell receptor beta chains below were found in one sample sequenced in a study of blood T cell repertoires in COVID-19. This table comes from immunoSEQ multiplex PCR, and its TCRdb copy is limited to in-frame clones, with some not included. The sample holds tens of thousands of clones; approximately 83% are singletons and the top ten take 15% to 20%. Sequencing was done on a sample of peripheral blood. The receptors here all came from a man in his forties or fifties with acute or convalescent COVID-19.

This clone was detected a few times. The chain carries TRBV13 and TRBJ1-2; a weak D match, TRBD1 (6 bases). The germline V and J ends were trimmed by 1 base and 4 bases, with 16 bases remaining between them. Germline V gives CDR1 PRHDT, CDR2 FYEKMQ (reference sequence). CDR3 size: 16 residues. The CDR3 here is CASSLERAGVPYGYTF. In DNA, the CDR3 is TGTGCCAGCAGCTTAGAAAGGGCAGGGGTGCCCTATGGCTACACCTTC.

V gene TRBV5-5 combines with J gene TRBJ2-7; D uncertain. Germline loops: CDR1 SGHKS, CDR2 YYEKEE (reference sequence). The CDR3 is made up of 12 amino acids. The V gene lost 3 bases and the J gene lost 2 bases, with 6 bases spanning the gap. This CDR3 is CASSYGTYEQYV. CDR3 coding DNA: TGTGCCAGCAGCTACGGTACCTACGAGCAGTACGTC.

The rearrangement joins TRBV11-2 to TRBJ2-3; TRBD2 matches at 7 bases. The trim removed 1 base at V and 3 bases at J, leaving 4 bases unmatched. Germline CDR1 and CDR2: SGHAT and FQNNGV. This CDR3 has 15 amino acids. This CDR3 reads CASSLGTRGTDTQYF. CDR3 DNA: TGTGCCAGCAGCTTAGGGACGCGGGGGACAGATACGCAGTATTTT.

J is TRBJ1-2 and V is TRBV30; D is ambiguous. Trimming cost V 2 bases and J 6 bases, with 16 bases left between them. The CDR3 extends over 14 amino acids. Per germline, CDR1 GTSNPN and CDR2 SVGIG (reference sequence). The CDR3 region is CAWSRMGKRDGYTF. CDR3 DNA: TGTGCCTGGAGTAGGATGGGGAAGAGGGATGGCTACACCTTC. The full variable domain, completed using reference TRBV30 and TRBJ1-2, is SQTIHQWPATLVQPVGSPLSLECTVEGTSNPNLYWYRQAAGRGLQLLFYSVGIGQISSEVPQNLSASRPQDRQFILSSKKLLLSDSGFYLCAWSRMGKRDGYTFGSGTRLTVV.